This T cell receptor (beta chain) was obtained from a study of T cell repertoires in cytomegalovirus infection (dated by TCRdb to about 2019). About the investigation overall: Donor HLA type was relevant to the analysis, as public TCR beta signatures indicated carriage of CMV infection together with the matching HLA type. Results and caveats for the whole study, not just this receptor: In both this cohort and an independent roughly 350-donor cohort, the cumulative frequency of public TCR beta family members distinguished carriers of CMV infection plus the relevant HLA type. The ex vivo response was dominated by HLA-C-restricted CMV-specific TCR beta clonotypes, which also provided the single most frequent clonotype in two of eight donors.

This clonotype was observed a handful of times. No antigen is known for it. Base qualities are not provided; no much larger clone lies one nucleotide away. Instrument on record: Illumina HiSeq 1500. TCRdb reprocessing: public reads trimmed at Q25 with fastp, clones called with MiXCR, in-frame beta chains kept. When rows share a CDR3 protein, they turn into one entry using the most common DNA and genes. Across this sample there are more than 150,000 distinct CDR3 sequences, with under 25% seen only once. The biggest ten clones account for around 3.1% of the sample. V loses 7 bases, J loses 4 bases, and the germline ends lie 20 bases apart. The germline V gene sets CDR1 to SQVTM and CDR2 to ANQGSEA. There are 14 amino acids in the CDR3, from cysteine to phenylalanine inclusive. The sequence is cut down to CDR3 DNA, 42 bases in frame from base 1.

The V gene is TRBV29-1 and the J gene is TRBJ2-7; the D assignment is uncertain and may be TRBD1 or TRBD2, with 6 bases supporting each. The sample taken for sequencing was PBMCs. This receptor was obtained from a human donor in good health (CMV status not recorded). Some clones in this sample may be carry-over from other donors' samples. CDR3 region: CSAGGGQGLYEQYF. The DNA sequence follows: TGCAGCGCAGGAGGGGGGCAGGGCCTTTACGAGCAGTACTTC.